This passage covers 7 T cell receptor beta chains from one sample sequenced in a study of T cell repertoires in cytomegalovirus infection. These receptors' targets are unknown. In TCRdb, the reads were re-called with MiXCR into one record per CDR3 protein. The data hold over 100,000 distinct CDR3 sequences, with 25% to 30% observed a single time. Source: CD8+ T cells from cultured PBMCs, taken from culture after CMV antigen stimulation. The receptors were sampled from a human donor in good health (CMV status not recorded). Some clones in this sample may be carry-over from other donors' samples.

The chain employs TRBV28 and TRBJ1-1; maybe TRBD1 (6 bases). V gave up 6 bases and J gave up 7 bases, with 15 bases separating them. The CDR3 runs to 13 residues. Germline V gives CDR1 MDHEN, CDR2 SYDVKM. Here the CDR3 reads CASRITGIFEAFF. The CDR3 DNA reads TGTGCCAGCAGAATCACAGGGATTTTTGAAGCTTTCTTT.

This clonotype was observed a handful of times. The chain recombines TRBV20-1 with TRBJ1-2; perhaps TRBD1 as D (5 bases). This CDR3 contains 16 residues. V was shortened by 0 bases and J by 2 bases, with 16 bases between the two germline ends. The germline gives CDR1 DFQATT, CDR2 SNEGSKA (reference sequence). Here the CDR3 DNA reads TGCAGTGCTAGAGATCTGGAACGGGGCGGGAACTATGGCTACACCTTC. Protein sequence: CSARDLERGGNYGYTF.

This clonotype was detected only a few times. The genes are TRBV12-3 or TRBV12-4 and TRBJ1-5, with TRBD1 as a possible D gene (6 bases). CDR3 length equals 16 residues. V was clipped by 4 bases and J by 5 bases, with 18 bases between them. CDR3 DNA: TGTGCCAGCAGTTCTTTACGTACAGGGACTTATCAGCCCCAGCATTTT. As protein: CASSSLRTGTYQPQHF.

The rearrangement joins TRBV30 to TRBJ1-1, with no clear D. Trimming pared 0 bases from V and 1 base from J, leaving 6 bases between. This CDR3 contains 13 residues. Germline assignment: CDR1 GTSNPN and CDR2 SVGIG (reference sequence). CDR3 loop: CAWSVIGNTEAFF. The CDR3 DNA follows: TGTGCCTGGAGTGTAATCGGGAACACTGAAGCTTTCTTT.

This clonotype has more than one count but fewer than ten. The gene calls are TRBV4-1 and TRBJ2-5; D ambiguous. CDR1 is MGHRA, CDR2 YSYEKL, per germline. The CDR3 runs to 14 residues. V was shortened by 1 base and J by 5 bases, with 11 bases between the two germline ends. The DNA of the CDR3 is TGCGCCAGCAGCCAAGTGCTAAGTGGGGAGACCCAGTACTTC. Its protein is CASSQVLSGETQYF.

The CDR3 sequence: CASSYRLALETQYF. CDR3 DNA: TGTGCCAGCAGTTACAGACTAGCGCTGGAGACCCAGTACTTC. V is TRBV6-5 and J is TRBJ2-5, with 8 bases aligning to TRBD2. This CDR3 is built from 14 residues. Per the germline V gene, CDR1 is MNHEY and CDR2 is SVGAGI. After removal of 2 bases from V and 5 bases from J, the junction contained 4 bases not matched to a gene.

V usage is TRBV3-1 and J usage is TRBJ2-3, with TRBD2 matching over 13 bases. This CDR3 spans 18 amino acids. J was trimmed by 5 bases and V by 0 bases; bases with no gene match: 8. Germline CDR1 is LGHDT and CDR2 is YNNKEL (reference sequence). For the CDR3, the DNA is TGTGCCAGCAGCCAAGATCTCGGACTAGCGGGGGTACAAGATACGCAGTATTTT. This translates into CASSQDLGLAGVQDTQYF.